This TCR beta chain was observed in a study of regulatory T cells in long-lasting Graves disease. Building of the TCR beta libraries involved iRepertoire HTBI primers and Arm-PCR of CDR3 regions. TCRdb used MiXCR to reprocess the multiplex PCR reads, holding one entry per CDR3 protein. The table records 350,000 to 450,000 distinct CDR3 sequences, around 20% of them present only once. Sample time point: persistent/refractory GD, antithyroid drugs over 5 years with positive TRAb. PBMC RNA was the source of the TCR library. CDR1 and CDR2 from the germline V gene are SNHLY and FYNNEI. Between the trimmed V and J ends, which lost 8 bases and 0 bases, there was a span of 16 bases. This CDR3 is 15 amino acids long. This clonotype was counted only a few times.

The receptor comes from a female donor with Graves disease. The starting material was peripheral blood mononuclear cells (PBMCs), obtained when the disease was refractory, from a patient treated with antithyroid drugs. The J gene is TRBJ1-1, the V gene TRBV2, with D tentatively TRBD1 (6 bases). The CDR3 DNA follows: TGTGCCAGCCGGCTAGGGACACTGATGAACACTGAAGCTTTCTTT. It translates to CASRLGTLMNTEAFF.